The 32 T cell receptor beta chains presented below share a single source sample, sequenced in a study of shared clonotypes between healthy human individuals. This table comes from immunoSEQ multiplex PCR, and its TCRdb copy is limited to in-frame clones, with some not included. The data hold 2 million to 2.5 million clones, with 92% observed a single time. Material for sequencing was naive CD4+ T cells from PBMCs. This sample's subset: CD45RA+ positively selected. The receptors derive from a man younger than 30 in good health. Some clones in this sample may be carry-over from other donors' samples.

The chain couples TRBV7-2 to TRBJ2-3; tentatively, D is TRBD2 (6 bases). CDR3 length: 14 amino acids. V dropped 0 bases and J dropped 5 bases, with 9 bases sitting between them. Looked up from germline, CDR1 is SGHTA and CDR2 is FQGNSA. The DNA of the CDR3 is TGTGCCAGCAGCTTAGCGTCCGGGGGAGATACGCAGTATTTT. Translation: CASSLASGGDTQYF.

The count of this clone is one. CDR3 sequence (DNA): TGTGCCACCAGCAGATACAGGGTCCAAGAGACCCAGTACTTC. Its protein product is CATSRYRVQETQYF. V gene TRBV15 combines with J gene TRBJ2-5; D is possibly TRBD1 (6 bases). The germline V and J ends were trimmed by 2 bases and 1 base, with 8 bases remaining between them. The CDR3 totals 14 residues. Germline CDR1 and CDR2: LNHNV and YYDKDF (reference sequence).

The CDR3 is CASSLRTRLAGDADTQYF. The CDR3 region has the DNA TGTGCCAGCAGTTTAAGGACCCGACTAGCGGGAGATGCAGATACGCAGTATTTT. The J gene is TRBJ2-3, the V gene TRBV28; 12 bases map to TRBD2. V dropped 2 bases and J dropped 4; count of bases not matched to a gene: 10. The CDR3 covers 18 residues. Germline CDR1 and CDR2: MDHEN and SYDVKM.

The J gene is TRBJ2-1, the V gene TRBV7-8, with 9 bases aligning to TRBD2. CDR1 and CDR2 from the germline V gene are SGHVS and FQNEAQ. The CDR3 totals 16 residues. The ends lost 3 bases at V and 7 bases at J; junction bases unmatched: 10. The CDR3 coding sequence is TGTGCCAGCAGCTTTTTGCCTAGCGGGACCATTAATGAGCAGTTCTTC. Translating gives CASSFLPSGTINEQFF.

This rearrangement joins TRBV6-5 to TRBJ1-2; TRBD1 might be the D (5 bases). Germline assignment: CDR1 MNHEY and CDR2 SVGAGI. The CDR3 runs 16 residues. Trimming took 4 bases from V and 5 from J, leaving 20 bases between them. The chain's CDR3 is CASSSRTGTDLYGYTF. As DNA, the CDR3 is TGTGCCAGCAGTTCCAGGACCGGGACGGACCTTTATGGCTACACCTTC.

The DNA of the CDR3 is TGTGCCAGCGCCCAGGGCTCTAGCGAGCAGTACTTC. Its protein product is CASAQGSSEQYF. The chain is built from TRBV2 and TRBJ2-7; maybe TRBD1 (5 bases). The CDR3 covers 12 residues. Trimming cost V 8 bases and J 6 bases, with 14 bases left between them. CDR1 SNHLY and CDR2 FYNNEI come from the germline V gene.

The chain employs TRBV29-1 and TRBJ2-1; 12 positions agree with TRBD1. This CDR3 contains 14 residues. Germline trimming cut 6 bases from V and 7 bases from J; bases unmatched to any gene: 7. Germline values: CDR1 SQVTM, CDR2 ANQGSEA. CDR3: CSVKGQGAINEQFF. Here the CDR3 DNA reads TGCAGCGTAAAGGGACAGGGGGCGATTAATGAGCAGTTCTTC.

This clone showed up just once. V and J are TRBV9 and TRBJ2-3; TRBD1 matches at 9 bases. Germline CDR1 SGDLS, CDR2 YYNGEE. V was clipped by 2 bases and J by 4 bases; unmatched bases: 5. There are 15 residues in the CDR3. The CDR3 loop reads CASSVGTGWADTQYF. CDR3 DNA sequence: TGTGCCAGCAGCGTCGGGACAGGGTGGGCAGATACGCAGTATTTT.

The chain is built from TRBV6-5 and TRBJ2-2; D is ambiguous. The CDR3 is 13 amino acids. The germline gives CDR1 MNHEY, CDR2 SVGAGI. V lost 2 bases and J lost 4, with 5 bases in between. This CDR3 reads CASSYVGTGELFF. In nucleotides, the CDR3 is TGTGCCAGCAGTTACGTAGGCACCGGGGAGCTGTTTTTT.

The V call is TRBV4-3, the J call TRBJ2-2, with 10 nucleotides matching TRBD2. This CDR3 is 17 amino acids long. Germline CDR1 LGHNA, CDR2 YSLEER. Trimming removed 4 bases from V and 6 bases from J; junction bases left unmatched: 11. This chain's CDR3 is CASSRNLAGGISGELFF. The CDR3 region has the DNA TGCGCCAGCAGCCGAAATTTAGCGGGAGGAATATCCGGGGAGCTGTTTTTT.

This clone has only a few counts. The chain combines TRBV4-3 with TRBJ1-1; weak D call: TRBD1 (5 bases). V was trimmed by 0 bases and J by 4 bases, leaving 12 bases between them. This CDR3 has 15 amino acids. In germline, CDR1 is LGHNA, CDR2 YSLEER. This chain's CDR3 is CASSQDVRETTEAFF. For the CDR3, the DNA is TGCGCCAGCAGCCAAGATGTCAGGGAGACCACTGAAGCTTTCTTT.

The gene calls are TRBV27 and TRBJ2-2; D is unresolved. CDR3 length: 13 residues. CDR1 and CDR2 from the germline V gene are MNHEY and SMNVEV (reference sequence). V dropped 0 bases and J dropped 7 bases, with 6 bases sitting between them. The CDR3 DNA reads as TGTGCCAGCAGTTTATCGATGGGCGGGGAGCTGTTTTTT. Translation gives CASSLSMGGELFF.

The DNA of the CDR3 is TGTGCCAGCAGCCGAGGTGGGCTAGCGGGAGGTACCCACACAGATACGCAGTATTTT. Translated: CASSRGGLAGGTHTDTQYF. The V call is TRBV28, the J call TRBJ2-3; TRBD2 matches at 11 bases. Trimming took 6 bases from V and 2 from J; bases not matched to a gene: 16. The CDR3 is 19 residues long. The germline V gene has CDR1 MDHEN and CDR2 SYDVKM.

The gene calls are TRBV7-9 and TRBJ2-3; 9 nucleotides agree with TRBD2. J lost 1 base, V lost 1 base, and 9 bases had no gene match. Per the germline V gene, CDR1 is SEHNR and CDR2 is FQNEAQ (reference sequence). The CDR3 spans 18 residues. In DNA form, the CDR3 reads TGTGCCAGCAGCTTAGTCTCGATAGCGGGAGCCGGCACAGATACGCAGTATTTT. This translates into CASSLVSIAGAGTDTQYF.

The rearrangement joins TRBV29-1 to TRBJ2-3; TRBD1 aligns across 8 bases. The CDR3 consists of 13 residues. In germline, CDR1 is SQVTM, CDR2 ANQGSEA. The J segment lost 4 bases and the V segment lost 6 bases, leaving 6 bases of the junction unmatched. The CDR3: CSVQTGGADTQYF. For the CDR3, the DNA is TGCAGCGTCCAAACAGGGGGTGCAGATACGCAGTATTTT.

The CDR3 nucleotides read TGCAGCGCGCTGACCCGAACAGGGGACGGCTACACCTTC. Its translation: CSALTRTGDGYTF. The chain uses TRBV29-1 and TRBJ1-2; 7 bases map to TRBD1. CDR3 length: 13 amino acids. CDR1 is SQVTM and CDR2 is ANQGSEA in the germline V gene. Trimming at V came to 7 bases and at J to 8 bases, leaving 13 bases not matched to a gene.

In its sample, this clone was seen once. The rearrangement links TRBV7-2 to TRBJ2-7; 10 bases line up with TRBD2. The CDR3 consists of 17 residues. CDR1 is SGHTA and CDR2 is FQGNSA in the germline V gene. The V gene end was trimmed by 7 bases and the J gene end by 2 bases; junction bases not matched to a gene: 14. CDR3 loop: CASIPTPRSGRTYEQYF. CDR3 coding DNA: TGTGCCAGCATCCCTACCCCCCGTAGCGGGAGGACCTACGAGCAGTACTTC.

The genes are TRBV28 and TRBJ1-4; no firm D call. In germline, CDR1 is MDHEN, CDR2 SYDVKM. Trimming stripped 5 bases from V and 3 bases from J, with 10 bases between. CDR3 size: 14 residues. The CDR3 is CASSVQRANEKLFF. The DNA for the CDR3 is TGTGCCAGCAGTGTACAGCGAGCTAATGAAAAACTGTTTTTT.

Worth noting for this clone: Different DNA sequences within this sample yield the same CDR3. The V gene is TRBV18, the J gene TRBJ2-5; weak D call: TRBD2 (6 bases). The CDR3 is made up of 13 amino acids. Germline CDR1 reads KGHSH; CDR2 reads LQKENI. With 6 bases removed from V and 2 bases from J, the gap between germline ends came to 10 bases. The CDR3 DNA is TGTGCCAGCTCGGAGGGGACTCAAGAGACCCAGTACTTC. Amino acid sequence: CASSEGTQETQYF.

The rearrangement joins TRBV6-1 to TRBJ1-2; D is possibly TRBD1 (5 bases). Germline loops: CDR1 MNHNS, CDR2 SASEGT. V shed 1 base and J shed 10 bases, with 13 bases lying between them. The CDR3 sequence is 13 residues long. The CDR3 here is CASSEVAGRVYTF. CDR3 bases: TGTGCCAGCAGTGAAGTAGCAGGGCGCGTCTACACCTTC.

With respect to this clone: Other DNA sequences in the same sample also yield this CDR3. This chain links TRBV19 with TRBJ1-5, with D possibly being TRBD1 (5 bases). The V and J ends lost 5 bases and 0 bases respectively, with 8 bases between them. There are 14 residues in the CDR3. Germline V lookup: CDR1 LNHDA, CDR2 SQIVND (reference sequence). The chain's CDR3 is CASSQGYSNQPQHF. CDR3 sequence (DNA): TGTGCCAGTAGTCAGGGCTATAGCAATCAGCCCCAGCATTTT.

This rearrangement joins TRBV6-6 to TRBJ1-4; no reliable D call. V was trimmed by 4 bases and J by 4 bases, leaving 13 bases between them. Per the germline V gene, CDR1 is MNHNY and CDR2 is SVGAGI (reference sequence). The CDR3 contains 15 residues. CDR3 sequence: CASSSPADGNEKLFF. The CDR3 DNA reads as TGTGCCAGCAGTTCCCCTGCGGACGGTAATGAAAAACTGTTTTTT.

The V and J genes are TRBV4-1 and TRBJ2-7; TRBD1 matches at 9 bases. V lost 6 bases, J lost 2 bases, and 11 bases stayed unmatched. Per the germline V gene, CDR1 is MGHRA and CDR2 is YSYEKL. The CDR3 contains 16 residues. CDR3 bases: TGCGCCAGCAGATCTAGGGGGACAGGGAATACCTACGAGCAGTACTTC. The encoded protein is CASRSRGTGNTYEQYF.

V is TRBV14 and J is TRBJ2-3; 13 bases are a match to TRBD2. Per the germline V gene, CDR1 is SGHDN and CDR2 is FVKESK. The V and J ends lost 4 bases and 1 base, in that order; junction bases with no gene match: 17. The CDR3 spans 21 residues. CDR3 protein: CASSRDWTSGRGRAGTDTQYF. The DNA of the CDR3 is TGTGCCAGCAGCCGAGATTGGACTAGCGGGAGAGGTAGAGCCGGCACAGATACGCAGTATTTT.

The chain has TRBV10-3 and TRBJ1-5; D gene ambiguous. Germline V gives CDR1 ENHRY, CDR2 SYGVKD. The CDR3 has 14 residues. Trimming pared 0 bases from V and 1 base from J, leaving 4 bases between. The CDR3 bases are TGTGCCATCAGTGAGTCAAGAAGCAATCAGCCCCAGCATTTT. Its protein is CAISESRSNQPQHF.

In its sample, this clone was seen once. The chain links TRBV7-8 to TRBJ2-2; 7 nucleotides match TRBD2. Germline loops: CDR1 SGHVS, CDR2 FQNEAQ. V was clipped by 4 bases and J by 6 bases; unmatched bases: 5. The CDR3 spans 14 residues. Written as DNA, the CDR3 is TGTGCCAGCAGCTCCGGACTAGAGGCCGGGGAGCTGTTTTTT. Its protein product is CASSSGLEAGELFF.

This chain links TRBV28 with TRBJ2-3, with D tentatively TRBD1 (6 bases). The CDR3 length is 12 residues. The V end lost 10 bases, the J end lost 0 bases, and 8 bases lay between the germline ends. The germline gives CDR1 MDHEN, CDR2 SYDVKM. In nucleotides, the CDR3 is TGTGCCACCAGGGGAAGCACAGATACGCAGTATTTT. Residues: CATRGSTDTQYF. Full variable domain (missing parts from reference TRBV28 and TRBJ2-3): DVKVTQSSRYLVKRTGEKVFLECVQDMDHENMFWYRQDPGLGLRLIYFSYDVKMKEKGDIPEGYSVSREKKERFSLILESASTNQTSMYLCATRGSTDTQYFGPGTRLTVL.

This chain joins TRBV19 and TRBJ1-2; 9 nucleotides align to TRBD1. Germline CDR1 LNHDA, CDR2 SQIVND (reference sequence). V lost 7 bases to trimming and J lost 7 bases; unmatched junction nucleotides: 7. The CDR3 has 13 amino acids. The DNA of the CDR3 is TGTGCCAGTACCCCGACAGGGGGGAGTGGCTACACCTTC. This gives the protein CASTPTGGSGYTF.

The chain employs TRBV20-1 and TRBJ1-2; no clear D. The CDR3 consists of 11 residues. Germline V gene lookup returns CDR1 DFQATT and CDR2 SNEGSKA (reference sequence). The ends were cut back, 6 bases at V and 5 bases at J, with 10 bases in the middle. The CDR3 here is CSAPGLYGYTF. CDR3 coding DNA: TGCAGTGCCCCAGGATTATATGGCTACACCTTC.

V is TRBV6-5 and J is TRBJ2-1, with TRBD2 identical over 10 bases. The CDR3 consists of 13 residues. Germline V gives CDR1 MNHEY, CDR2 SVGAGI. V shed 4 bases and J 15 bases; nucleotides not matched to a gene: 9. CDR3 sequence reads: CASSSPGTSVLFF. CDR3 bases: TGTGCCAGCAGTTCACCCGGGACTAGCGTACTGTTCTTC.

The CDR3 loop is CATLAGVGGYTF. Written as DNA, the CDR3 is TGTGCCACCCTCGCGGGGGTAGGTGGCTACACCTTC. The rearrangement uses TRBV10-3 and TRBJ1-2; D might be TRBD1 (5 bases). CDR1 and CDR2 from the germline V gene are ENHRY and SYGVKD. V was trimmed by 10 bases and J by 7 bases, leaving 16 bases between them. The CDR3 consists of 12 residues.

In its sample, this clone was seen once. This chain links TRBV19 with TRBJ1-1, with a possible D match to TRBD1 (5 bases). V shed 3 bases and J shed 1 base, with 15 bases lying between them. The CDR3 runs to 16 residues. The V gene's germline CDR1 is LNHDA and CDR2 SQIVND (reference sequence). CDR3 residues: CASSIRTPTGNTEAFF. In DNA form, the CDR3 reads TGTGCCAGTAGTATTCGTACCCCTACAGGGAACACTGAAGCTTTCTTT.